This TCR beta chain was sequenced in a study of blood T cell repertoires in COVID-19. About the research overall: Sites across the United States, Italy and Spain contributed samples from acute and convalescent COVID-19. T cells, B-cell-depleted T cells, or PBMCs provided the cDNA or gDNA that served as material.

The CDR3 loop spans 14 amino acids. Germline V CDR1 and CDR2: SNHLY, FYNNEI. With V trimmed by 5 bases and J by 3 bases, 3 bases remained unmatched. Only in-frame clones appear in the TCRdb table, and some are missing; sequencing was by immunoSEQ multiplex PCR. The table lists roughly 120,000 clones, more than 75% of them singletons. This rearrangement joins TRBV2 to TRBJ2-3, with 9 positions matching TRBD1. The clonotype was recovered from a man aged 35-49 years with acute or convalescent COVID-19. Source material: peripheral blood. CDR3 DNA: TGTGCCAGCAGTAGACAGGGGGAGACAGATACGCAGTATTTT. This sequence encodes CASSRQGETDTQYF.